The rows below give T cell receptor beta chains drawn from one sample of a study of blood T cell repertoires in COVID-19. The table came from immunoSEQ multiplex PCR; TCRdb's copy has only in-frame clones and leaves some out. The table includes thousands of clones, over 70% detected once. Sequenced input: peripheral blood. These receptors all stem from a human donor in a cohort sampled during active COVID-19. Each CDR3 is given with its conserved first and last residue. The order of the fields is V gene, D gene, clone size, J gene, CDR3 protein, CDR3 DNA. A D gene is named only where the DNA matches it firmly. Rows may omit the clone size; those that give it use once, few, many or a size class.

TRBV28	TRBD2	few	TRBJ2-3	CASKGLAGADTQYF	TGTGCCAGCAAGGGACTAGCGGGAGCAGATACGCAGTATTTT
TRBV6-2/TRBV6-3	TRBD2	few	TRBJ2-3	CASSGLVTDTQYF	TGTGCCAGCAGTGGACTAGTCACAGATACGCAGTATTTT
TRBV5-1	TRBD2	-	TRBJ2-1	CASSLSSGDPYNEQFF	TGCGCCAGCAGCTTGTCTAGCGGGGACCCCTACAATGAGCAGTTCTTC
TRBV5-8	TRBD1	-	TRBJ1-2	CASSYRGRNYGYTF	TGTGCCAGCAGTTACAGGGGGCGAAACTATGGCTACACCTTC
TRBV6-5	-	-	TRBJ1-3	CASYTGWSGNTIYF	TGTGCCAGCTATACAGGGTGGTCTGGAAACACCATATATTTT
TRBV2	TRBD2	-	TRBJ2-7	CASSSTGTTRYEQYF	TGTGCCAGCAGTTCGACCGGGACTACACGCTACGAGCAGTACTTC
TRBV7-9	-	-	TRBJ2-2	CASALATGELFF	TGTGCCAGCGCGCTAGCTACCGGGGAGCTGTTTTTT
TRBV9	TRBD2	few	TRBJ2-3	CASSPSGRGTDTQYF	TGTGCCAGCAGCCCAAGCGGGAGAGGCACAGATACGCAGTATTTT
TRBV7-9	TRBD2	-	TRBJ2-1	CASSLALAYYNEQFF	TGTGCCAGCAGCTTAGCACTAGCGTACTACAATGAGCAGTTCTTC
TRBV19	TRBD1	-	TRBJ1-5	CASRRTGGRNNQPQHF	TGTGCCAGTAGGAGAACAGGGGGTCGGAATAATCAGCCCCAGCATTTT
TRBV6-4	TRBD2	once	TRBJ2-3	CASSDSIAGGRDTQYF	TGTGCCAGCAGTGACTCTATAGCGGGAGGGCGGGATACGCAGTATTTT
TRBV2	-	-	TRBJ1-1	CASSEVGGNTEAFF	TGTGCCAGCAGTGAAGTGGGGGGAAACACTGAAGCTTTCTTT
TRBV7-9	-	-	TRBJ2-3	CASSFGRGTDTQYF	TGTGCCAGCAGCTTTGGGCGAGGCACAGATACGCAGTATTTT
TRBV28	-	-	TRBJ1-1	CASSPRGTEAFF	TGTGCCAGCAGCCCTCGGGGGACTGAAGCTTTCTTT
TRBV19	TRBD1	-	TRBJ2-1	CASSIGRDRETYNEQFF	TGTGCCAGTAGTATAGGCCGGGACAGGGAAACCTACAATGAGCAGTTCTTC
TRBV27	-	-	TRBJ1-5	CASSFSGNSNQPQHF	TGTGCCAGCAGTTTTTCCGGGAATAGCAATCAGCCCCAGCATTTT
TRBV7-9	-	-	TRBJ2-3	CASSFGRDTQYF	TGTGCCAGCAGCTTTGGGAGAGATACGCAGTATTTT
TRBV7-6	TRBD2	-	TRBJ2-7	CASSLGLAGDEQYF	TGTGCCAGCAGCTTAGGACTAGCGGGAGACGAGCAGTACTTC
TRBV28	TRBD1	-	TRBJ1-2	CASSSDRVLGGYTF	TGTGCCAGCAGTTCTGACAGGGTATTAGGTGGCTACACCTTC
TRBV11-2	TRBD1	-	TRBJ2-7	CASSFRSGQGVEQYF	TGTGCCAGCAGCTTCCGCTCGGGACAGGGTGTTGAGCAGTACTTC
TRBV9	-	-	TRBJ1-3	CASTQGLGGNTIYF	TGTGCCAGCACTCAGGGTCTAGGGGGAAACACCATATATTTT
TRBV11-3	TRBD1	-	TRBJ2-7	CASSSRDRASYEQYF	TGTGCCAGCAGCTCCCGGGACAGAGCCTCCTACGAGCAGTACTTC
TRBV18	TRBD1	-	TRBJ1-4	CASSQRATGDEKLFF	TGTGCCAGCTCGCAGAGGGCGACAGGGGATGAAAAACTGTTTTTT
TRBV30	TRBD2	few	TRBJ2-1	CAWSEATSELGVGEQFF	TGTGCCTGGAGTGAAGCGACTAGCGAGCTAGGGGTCGGTGAGCAGTTCTTC
TRBV27	TRBD2	-	TRBJ2-7	CASRPPQAGLYEQYF	TGTGCCAGCAGACCCCCACAAGCGGGGCTATACGAGCAGTACTTC
TRBV7-9	-	hyperexpanded	TRBJ1-5	CASSPDTGYNQPQHF	TGTGCCAGCAGCCCGGACACAGGGTACAATCAGCCCCAGCATTTT
TRBV28	-	-	TRBJ2-3	CASSLGGLGPDTQYF	TGTGCCAGCAGTTTAGGTGGGTTGGGCCCAGATACGCAGTATTTT
TRBV28	-	-	TRBJ2-5	CASSFEGRETQYF	TGTGCCAGCAGTTTTGAGGGGAGGGAGACCCAGTACTTC
TRBV4-3	TRBD2	-	TRBJ2-1	CASSQDPSGRAHEQFF	TGCGCCAGCAGCCAAGATCCCAGCGGGAGGGCCCATGAGCAGTTCTTC
TRBV4-2	-	-	TRBJ1-1	CASSQDWGVETEAFF	TGTGCCAGCAGCCAAGATTGGGGGGTTGAGACTGAAGCTTTCTTT
TRBV6-5	TRBD1	-	TRBJ1-2	CASRDRADYGYTF	TGTGCCAGCAGGGACAGGGCAGACTATGGCTACACCTTC
TRBV11-1	-	-	TRBJ2-3	CASSLGREFTDTQYF	TGTGCCAGCAGCTTAGGACGGGAGTTCACAGATACGCAGTATTTT
TRBV5-1	TRBD1	-	TRBJ1-5	CASSGGQGGPNQPQHF	TGCGCCAGCAGCGGGGGACAGGGGGGCCCCAATCAGCCCCAGCATTTT
TRBV28	TRBD1	few	TRBJ1-5	CASIFQGARNQPQHF	TGTGCCAGCATTTTCCAGGGGGCGCGAAATCAGCCCCAGCATTTT
TRBV6-2/TRBV6-3	TRBD1	-	TRBJ2-2	CASSYSILDRGYTGELFF	TGTGCCAGCAGTTACTCGATACTGGACAGGGGGTACACCGGGGAGCTGTTTTTT
TRBV10-3	-	-	TRBJ2-1	CAISEASRADEQFF	TGTGCCATCAGTGAGGCTAGCCGGGCGGATGAGCAGTTCTTC
TRBV7-3	TRBD2	-	TRBJ2-7	CASSPTSGSTHEQYF	TGTGCCAGCAGCCCCACTAGCGGGAGCACCCACGAGCAGTACTTC
TRBV18	-	-	TRBJ2-6	CASANRFSGANVLTF	TGTGCCAGCGCAAACAGGTTCTCTGGGGCCAACGTCCTGACTTTC
TRBV28	TRBD1	-	TRBJ1-5	CASSFTGVNQPQHF	TGTGCCAGCAGTTTTACAGGGGTCAATCAGCCCCAGCATTTT
TRBV5-5	-	once	TRBJ2-1	CASSLEGTLSNEQFF	TGTGCCAGCAGCTTAGAGGGGACACTGAGCAATGAGCAGTTCTTC
TRBV28	-	-	TRBJ2-3	CASSSPGVKGTDTQYF	TGTGCCAGCAGTTCCCCGGGGGTAAAGGGCACAGATACGCAGTATTTT
TRBV4-3	-	-	TRBJ2-1	CASSQGGDYNEQFF	TGCGCCAGCAGCCAAGGTGGAGACTACAATGAGCAGTTCTTC
TRBV6-5	-	-	TRBJ1-6	CASTERSDYNSPLHF	TGTGCCAGCACCGAGAGAAGCGACTATAATTCACCCCTCCACTTT
TRBV28	TRBD2	-	TRBJ2-2	CASSFPSGGLAGGDTGELFF	TGTGCCAGCAGTTTCCCGTCTGGGGGACTAGCGGGAGGGGACACCGGGGAGCTGTTTTTT
TRBV9	-	large	TRBJ2-1	CASSVVPRDEQFF	TGTGCCAGCAGCGTAGTACCCCGGGATGAGCAGTTCTTC
TRBV18	-	-	TRBJ2-1	CASSLAEASSYNEQFF	TGTGCCAGCTCACTAGCCGAAGCGAGCTCCTACAATGAGCAGTTCTTC
TRBV27	TRBD2	few	TRBJ2-1	CASSLYGTNYNEQFF	TGTGCCAGCAGTTTATATGGGACTAACTACAATGAGCAGTTCTTC
TRBV9	-	-	TRBJ1-5	CASSPAGTSNQPQHF	TGTGCCAGCAGCCCCGCGGGGACTAGCAATCAGCCCCAGCATTTT
TRBV28	-	-	TRBJ1-5	CASSPGGGSNQPQHF	TGTGCCAGCAGTCCCGGGGGTGGTAGCAATCAGCCCCAGCATTTT
TRBV7-9	-	-	TRBJ1-1	CASSFSGAEAFF	TGTGCCAGCAGCTTTTCAGGGGCTGAAGCTTTCTTT
TRBV5-5	-	-	TRBJ2-6	CASSFDSSGANVLTF	TGTGCCAGCAGCTTCGACAGTTCTGGGGCCAACGTCCTGACTTTC
TRBV6-2/TRBV6-3	-	few	TRBJ1-1	CASSKQENTEAFF	TGTGCCAGCAGTAAACAGGAGAACACTGAAGCTTTCTTT
TRBV5-6	-	-	TRBJ2-7	CASSLVQATWGEQYF	TGTGCCAGCAGCTTAGTACAGGCGACTTGGGGCGAGCAGTACTTC